The text below deals with one TCR beta chain. Via 5' RACE with UMI labels, TRB cDNA libraries were prepared. TCRdb re-analyzed the 5' RACE reads; it lists each CDR3 protein once, without DNA. The sample includes 35,000 to 55,000 distinct CDR3 sequences. This sample stems from a study of CXCR3-negative and CXCR3-positive naive CD8 T cells. Germline V CDR1 and CDR2: MDHEN, SYDVKM. This CDR3 region has 16 residues. The source is a human donor in good health. Some clones in this sample may be carry-over from other donors' samples. Sequencing was done on a sample of naive CXCR3- CD8+ T cells from blood. As for subset: CD45RO-CCR7+CD27+CD95- naive CD8+ T cells lacking CXCR3 (TNR3-). This chain uses TRBV28 with TRBJ2-5; as DNA is missing, the TRBD2 call by TCRdb cannot be tested. The CDR3 protein is CASSSGTSGEGETQYF. Full variable domain (rest looked up from reference TRBV28 and TRBJ2-5): DVKVTQSSRYLVKRTGEKVFLECVQDMDHENMFWYRQDPGLGLRLIYFSYDVKMKEKGDIPEGYSVSREKKERFSLILESASTNQTSMYLCASSSGTSGEGETQYFGPGTRLLVL.